This TCR beta chain was captured by sequencing in a study of early T cells in non-severe SARS-CoV-2 infection. Study results and limitations: Matching with VDJdb favored anti-spike CD8 responses (missing private and CD4 specificities).

As regards this clonotype: Its matching antigen is unknown.

Researchers attached unique molecular identifiers to individual cDNA molecules. A single record per CDR3 protein comes from TCRdb applying MiXCR to the 5' RACE reads. This table has 80,000 to 95,000 distinct CDR3 sequences, 11% to 15% appearing once. Trimming cost V 5 bases and J 8 bases, with 18 bases left between them. CDR3 length equals 14 residues. Germline lookup yields CDR1 SGHAT and CDR2 FQDESV (reference sequence). The sequencing input was whole blood. This chain links TRBV11-1 with TRBJ1-2; D unresolved. This TCR was sampled from an adult who was a healthcare worker with PCR-confirmed SARS-CoV-2 infection or an uninfected control (not recorded which). CDR3 nucleotide sequence: TGTGCCAGCAGCCCGAATGTGAGGGCGGAAGGCTACACCTTC. Translating it yields CASSPNVRAEGYTF. Looking up the rest from reference TRBV11-1 and TRBJ1-2 gives the full variable domain: EAEVAQSPRYKITEKSQAVAFWCDPISGHATLYWYRQILGQGPELLVQFQDESVVDDSQLPKDRFSAERLKGVDSTLKIQPAELGDSAMYLCASSPNVRAEGYTFGSGTRLTVV.